A selection of T cell receptor beta chains follows, all from one sample in a study of T cells in Graves' hyperthyroidism and ophthalmopathy. TCRdb reprocessed the multiplex PCR reads with MiXCR, giving one entry per CDR3 protein. The table has fewer than 750,000 distinct CDR3 sequences, about 15% seen once. Sequencing was done on a sample of blood. The receptors were sampled from a woman between 50 and 59 years old with Graves' ophthalmopathy. Each CDR3 is given with its conserved first and last residue. D genes are given only for firm matches. Rows give clone size only sometimes, using once, few, many, or a class for an expanded clone.

V	J	D	size	CDR3	DNA
TRBV11-2	TRBJ2-2	TRBD2	-	CASSKGLALDTGELFF	TGCGCCAGCAGCAAGGGACTAGCGTTGGACACCGGGGAGCTGTTTTTT
TRBV20-1	TRBJ2-7	TRBD1	many	CSAMPLQGGRYEQYF	TGCAGTGCTATGCCCCTACAGGGGGGAAGGTACGAGCAGTACTTC
TRBV28	TRBJ2-7	-	many	CASRGSSNIYEQYF	TGTGCCAGCAGGGGGTCGTCGAACATCTACGAGCAGTACTTC
TRBV24-1	TRBJ2-7	-	-	CATSDPGQAYEQYF	TGTGCCACCAGTGATCCGGGACAAGCCTACGAGCAGTACTTC
TRBV7-2	TRBJ2-1	TRBD1	-	CASSRDRGGDNEQFF	TGTGCCAGCAGCAGGGACAGGGGAGGAGACAATGAGCAGTTCTTC
TRBV20-1	TRBJ2-6	-	-	CSAGDGRGANVLTF	TGCAGTGCTGGCGACGGTCGGGGGGCCAACGTCCTGACTTTC
TRBV20-1	TRBJ1-5	TRBD1	-	CSASPLQGGIGSNQPQHF	TGCAGTGCTAGTCCACTACAGGGGGGCATTGGAAGCAATCAGCCCCAGCATTTT
TRBV11-3	TRBJ1-2	-	many	CASSPPRVDGYTF	TGTGCCAGCAGCCCCCCCAGGGTCGATGGCTACACCTTC
TRBV25-1	TRBJ2-1	TRBD2	-	CASSEYELAGVLPDEQSF	TGTGCCAGCAGTGAATACGAACTAGCGGGAGTTCTTCCCGATGAGCAGTCCTTC
TRBV20-1	TRBJ2-7	TRBD2	few	CSATSAGDYEQYF	TGCAGTGCTACCTCTGCGGGAGACTACGAGCAGTACTTC
TRBV29-1	TRBJ1-5	-	-	CSVREPNQPQHF	TGCAGCGTTCGGGAGCCGAATCAGCCCCAGCATTTT
TRBV10-3	TRBJ2-7	-	-	CATGPAGPTEQYF	TGTGCCACCGGACCGGCGGGACCCACCGAGCAGTACTTC
TRBV15	TRBJ2-5	-	few	CATSTRTFETQYF	TGTGCCACCAGCACCCGGACTTTTGAGACCCAGTACTTC
TRBV5-1	TRBJ2-7	TRBD2	-	CASSPYLSGRNEQYF	TGCGCCAGCAGCCCGTACCTTAGCGGGAGGAACGAGCAGTACTTC
TRBV20-1	TRBJ2-7	TRBD2	many	CSARDRGLAGPPGYEQYF	TGCAGTGCTAGAGATCGTGGGCTAGCGGGACCCCCGGGGTACGAGCAGTACTTC
TRBV28	TRBJ2-2	-	-	CASSSLWPTGELFF	TGTGCCAGCAGTTCCCTATGGCCCACCGGGGAGCTGTTTTTT
TRBV12-3/TRBV12-4	TRBJ2-2	TRBD1	-	CASRGQGALSGELFF	TGTGCCAGCAGAGGACAGGGGGCGTTATCCGGGGAGCTGTTTTTT
TRBV5-8	TRBJ2-1	TRBD2	many	CASRLAGDNEQFF	TGTGCCAGCAGGTTAGCGGGAGATAATGAGCAGTTCTTC
TRBV20-1	TRBJ2-1	-	many	CSASTPTRKDEQFF	TGCAGTGCTAGCACCCCCACTAGGAAGGATGAGCAGTTCTTC